What follows are 22 T cell receptor beta chains derived from one specimen sequenced in a study of blood T cell repertoires in COVID-19. Profiling relied on immunoSEQ multiplex PCR, and the TCRdb table lists in-frame clones only, not all of them. Of under 200,000 clones detected, approximately 80% appear once; the ten largest clones hold 1.5% to 1.7%. The sequenced sample was peripheral blood. These receptors came from a human donor in a cohort sampled during active COVID-19.

The chain combines TRBV6-5 with TRBJ1-3; 8 positions match TRBD1. This CDR3 region has 15 residues. Looked up from germline, CDR1 is MNHEY and CDR2 is SVGAGI. With V trimmed by 4 bases and J by 6 bases, 8 bases remained unmatched. The CDR3 is CASSFLRGRENTIYF. The CDR3 nucleotides are TGTGCCAGCAGTTTCCTCAGGGGGCGAGAAAACACCATATATTTT.

This chain connects TRBV5-6 to TRBJ1-5, with TRBD1 as a possible D gene (5 bases). Trimming pared 1 base from V and 4 bases from J, leaving 15 bases between. Germline V gene lookup returns CDR1 SGHDT and CDR2 YYEEEE. This CDR3 is 16 amino acids long. The CDR3: CASSLSGGLVNQPQHF. CDR3 sequence (DNA): TGTGCCAGCAGCTTGTCCGGGGGGTTAGTTAATCAGCCCCAGCATTTT. Full variable domain (missing parts from reference TRBV5-6 and TRBJ1-5): DAGVTQSPTHLIKTRGQQVTLRCSPKSGHDTVSWYQQALGQGPQFIFQYYEEEERQRGNFPDRFSGHQFPNYSSELNVNALLLGDSALYLCASSLSGGLVNQPQHFGDGTRLSIL.

This clone was recorded only once. CDR3 bases: TGTGCCAGCAGCCCGTACACCTACGAGCAGTACTTC. Protein sequence: CASSPYTYEQYF. The gene calls are TRBV28 and TRBJ2-7; D gene ambiguous. Germline V CDR1 and CDR2: MDHEN, SYDVKM. Trimming removed 6 bases from V and 2 bases from J, with 8 bases in between. The CDR3 covers 12 residues.

For this clone: A clone one base away is much larger, so this may be a read error. The gene calls are TRBV10-2 and TRBJ2-7; D may match TRBD1 or TRBD2 (7 bases each). CDR3 length: 14 amino acids. CDR1 and CDR2 from the germline V gene are WSHSY and SAAADI. Here the CDR3 reads CARRGGDSSYEQYF. Here the CDR3 DNA reads TGCGCCCGCAGGGGGGGGGATAGCTCCTACGAGCAGTACTTC.

The chain couples TRBV4-1 to TRBJ2-1; TRBD1 matches at 8 bases. The CDR3 has 15 residues. Germline values: CDR1 MGHRA, CDR2 YSYEKL. Trimming cost V 4 bases and J 9 bases; bases outside gene matches: 11. CDR3 protein: CASSPRDRSYIEQFF. CDR3 DNA: TGCGCCAGCAGCCCCCGGGACAGGTCGTATATTGAGCAGTTCTTC.

CDR3 in DNA: TGTGCCAGCAGTCTACACAGGGTTGCAACCTACGAGCAGTACTTC. It codes for CASSLHRVATYEQYF. The V call is TRBV6-2 or TRBV6-3, the J call TRBJ2-7, with D possibly TRBD1 on 6 matching bases. Trimming shortened V by 5 bases and J by 2 bases, and 16 bases separated the two germline ends. This CDR3 contains 15 residues. Germline CDR1 MNHEY, CDR2 SVGEGT.

The chain uses TRBV27 and TRBJ2-7; D is perhaps TRBD2 (6 bases). There are 15 residues in the CDR3. Germline CDR1 and CDR2: MNHEY and SMNVEV (reference sequence). Trimming cost V 3 bases and J 0 bases, with 12 bases left between them. CDR3 sequence (DNA): TGTGCCAGCAGTTTCGGGAGCGCCAACTCCTACGAGCAGTACTTC. Its translation: CASSFGSANSYEQYF.

CDR3 nucleotide sequence: TGTGCCACCAGTGATTCCCCCCGGACGGGATACTACGAGCAGTACTTC. Protein: CATSDSPRTGYYEQYF. The chain has TRBV24-1 and TRBJ2-7; tentative D call: TRBD2 (5 bases). Trimming removed 2 bases at V and 3 bases at J, with 16 bases between. The CDR3 is 16 amino acids. Germline lookup yields CDR1 KGHDR and CDR2 SFDVKD.

The chain is built from TRBV11-2 and TRBJ2-7; TRBD1 matches 9 bases. The CDR3 runs to 15 residues. J was trimmed by 2 bases and V by 5 bases; bases with no gene match: 7. The germline V gene encodes CDR1 SGHAT and CDR2 FQNNGV. The CDR3 sequence is CASSTSGTGPYEQYF. In nucleotides, the CDR3 is TGTGCCAGCAGCACCTCCGGGACAGGGCCCTACGAGCAGTACTTC.

A single count supports this clone. The chain links TRBV9 to TRBJ1-1; the D gene is possibly TRBD1 (6 bases). CDR1 is SGDLS, CDR2 YYNGEE, per germline. Trimming took 3 bases from V and 1 from J, leaving 25 bases between them. CDR3 length: 19 amino acids. The CDR3 coding sequence is TGTGCCAGCAGCGCCCATCCTGCTCTTAGACGGACAGAGAACACTGAAGCTTTCTTT. This translates into CASSAHPALRRTENTEAFF. Together with reference TRBV9 and TRBJ1-1, the CDR3 gives the full variable domain: DSGVTQTPKHLITATGQRVTLRCSPRSGDLSVYWYQQSLDQGLQFLIQYYNGEERAKGNILERFSAQQFPDLHSELNLSSLELGDSALYFCASSAHPALRRTENTEAFFGQGTRLTVV.

The chain is built from TRBV19 and TRBJ1-2, with 7 bases that match TRBD1. Germline V CDR1 and CDR2: LNHDA, SQIVND (reference sequence). The CDR3 has 14 amino acids. V gave up 5 bases and J gave up 4 bases; unmatched junction bases: 7. CDR3 sequence: CASSPAQGTYGYTF. In DNA, the CDR3 is TGTGCCAGTAGTCCCGCACAGGGGACCTATGGCTACACCTTC.

The J gene is TRBJ2-1, the V gene TRBV19, with 9 bases aligning to TRBD1. The CDR3 spans 15 residues. CDR1 is LNHDA, CDR2 SQIVND, per germline (reference sequence). V was pared by 7 bases and J by 0 bases, with 4 bases of the junction left unmatched. CDR3 sequence: CASKGQGLSYNEQFF. The CDR3 region has the DNA TGTGCCAGTAAGGGACAGGGACTCTCCTACAATGAGCAGTTCTTC.

The DNA of the CDR3 is TGTGCCAGCAGCGCACCCGACAGGGGGAACACTGAAGCTTTCTTT. Its protein product is CASSAPDRGNTEAFF. V and J are TRBV7-9 and TRBJ1-1; 8 positions match TRBD1. CDR1 and CDR2 (germline): SEHNR, FQNEAQ (reference sequence). V shed 5 bases, J shed 1 base, and the junction held 6 bases outside the gene matches. The CDR3 runs 15 residues. Drawing the rest from reference TRBV7-9 and TRBJ1-1, the complete variable domain is DTGVSQNPRHKITKRGQNVTFRCDPISEHNRLYWYRQTLGQGPEFLTYFQNEAQLEKSRLLSDRFSAERPKGSFSTLEIQRTEQGDSAMYLCASSAPDRGNTEAFFGQGTRLTVV.

This clone turned up a few times. The chain recombines TRBV4-3 with TRBJ1-2; TRBD1 matches 8 bases. There are 15 residues in the CDR3. With V trimmed by 4 bases and J by 0 bases, 4 bases remained unmatched. Germline lookup yields CDR1 LGHNA and CDR2 YSLEER. CDR3 in DNA: TGCGCCAGCAGCCCGACAGGGGCAACTAACTATGGCTACACCTTC. Translation gives CASSPTGATNYGYTF.

The V gene is TRBV7-2, the J gene TRBJ2-4, with 9 positions matching TRBD2. Germline V gives CDR1 SGHTA, CDR2 FQGNSA. The junction had 0 bases not matched to a gene; V was cut back by 1 base and J by 5 bases. The CDR3 has 14 residues. CDR3 amino acids: CASSLVAGENIQYF. In DNA form, the CDR3 reads TGTGCCAGCAGCTTAGTAGCGGGGGAAAACATTCAGTACTTC.

Of note for this clone: An end of the junction differs from the germline gene, which may be a read error. This chain uses TRBV7-7 with TRBJ2-7, with 9 bases lining up with TRBD1. Germline V gives CDR1 SSHAT, CDR2 FNYEAQ (reference sequence). The CDR3 is 14 amino acids. This CDR3 is CASSPGEGQGEQYF. CDR3 bases: TGTGCTAGCAGCCCAGGGGAGGGACAGGGCGAGCAGTACTTC.

Only one count was recorded for this clone. The CDR3 DNA reads TGTGCCAGCAATGCCGGGACTGGTATGGAGACCCAGTACTTC. This sequence encodes CASNAGTGMETQYF. The chain has TRBV2 and TRBJ2-5; tentatively, D is TRBD2 (6 bases). Germline V lookup: CDR1 SNHLY, CDR2 FYNNEI. The CDR3 has 14 amino acids. Trimming stripped 7 bases from V and 5 bases from J, with 17 bases between.

J is TRBJ2-7 and V is TRBV7-9, with D perhaps matching TRBD2 (7 bases). CDR3 size: 16 residues. Germline V gene sequence: CDR1 SEHNR, CDR2 FQNEAQ (reference sequence). Between the trimmed V and J ends, which lost 0 bases and 2 bases, there was a span of 14 bases. The CDR3 reads CASSLAWGGPTYEQYF. The CDR3 coding sequence is TGTGCCAGCAGCTTAGCCTGGGGGGGGCCCACCTACGAGCAGTACTTC.

The chain employs TRBV12-3 or TRBV12-4 and TRBJ1-1; 10 positions agree with TRBD1. The CDR3 runs 12 residues. J was trimmed by 10 bases and V by 6 bases; bases with no gene match: 5. This chain's CDR3 is CASSKDRGSAFF. The CDR3 coding sequence is TGTGCCAGCAGCAAGGACAGGGGGTCAGCTTTCTTT.

This sequence joins TRBV2 and TRBJ2-7, with TRBD1 matching 7 bases. The CDR3 is made up of 14 amino acids. Germline assignment: CDR1 SNHLY and CDR2 FYNNEI. With V trimmed by 3 bases and J by 2 bases, 4 bases remained unmatched. The CDR3 bases are TGTGCCAGCAGTGATGGACAGGTTCCCTACGAGCAGTACTTC. This encodes CASSDGQVPYEQYF.

The sample holds one count of this clone. V usage is TRBV18 and J usage is TRBJ2-5; D remains unclear. In germline, CDR1 is KGHSH, CDR2 LQKENI. Trimming took 3 bases from V and 6 from J, leaving 8 bases between them. The CDR3 sequence is 12 residues long. The CDR3 region is CASSPTPQTQYF. CDR3 sequence (DNA): TGTGCCAGCTCACCCACACCGCAGACCCAGTACTTC.

The chain carries TRBV27 and TRBJ1-6; D perhaps matches TRBD1 (6 bases). There are 16 residues in the CDR3. Germline V gene sequence: CDR1 MNHEY, CDR2 SMNVEV (reference sequence). V lost 4 bases to trimming and J lost 4 bases, with 14 bases between them. This CDR3 reads CASSSGDRLYNSPLHF. As DNA, the CDR3 is TGTGCCAGCAGTTCCGGAGACAGGCTTTATAATTCACCCCTCCACTTT.